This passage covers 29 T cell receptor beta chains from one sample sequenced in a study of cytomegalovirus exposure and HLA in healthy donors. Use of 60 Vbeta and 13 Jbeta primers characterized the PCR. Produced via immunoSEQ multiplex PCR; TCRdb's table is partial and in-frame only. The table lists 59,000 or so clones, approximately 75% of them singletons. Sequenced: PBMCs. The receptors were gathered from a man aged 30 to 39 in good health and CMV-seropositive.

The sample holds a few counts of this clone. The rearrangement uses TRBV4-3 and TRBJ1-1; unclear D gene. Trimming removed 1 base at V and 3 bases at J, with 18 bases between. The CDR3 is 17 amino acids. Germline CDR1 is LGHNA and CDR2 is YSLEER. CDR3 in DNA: TGCGCCAGCAGCCAAGGAAGGGTCCCACTAGCGGACACTGAAGCTTTCTTT. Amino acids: CASSQGRVPLADTEAFF.

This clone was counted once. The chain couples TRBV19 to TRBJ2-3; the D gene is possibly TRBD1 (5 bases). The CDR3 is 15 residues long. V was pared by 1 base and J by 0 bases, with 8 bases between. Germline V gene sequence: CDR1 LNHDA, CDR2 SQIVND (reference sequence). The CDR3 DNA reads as TGTGCCAGTAGTATAGCGCAGGGAAGCACAGATACGCAGTATTTT. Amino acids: CASSIAQGSTDTQYF.

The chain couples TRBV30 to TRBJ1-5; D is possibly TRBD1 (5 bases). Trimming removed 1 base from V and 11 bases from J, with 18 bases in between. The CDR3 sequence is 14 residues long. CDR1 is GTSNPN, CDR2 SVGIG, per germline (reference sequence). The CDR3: CAWSGTGGGRAQHF. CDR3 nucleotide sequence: TGTGCCTGGAGTGGGACGGGGGGAGGCAGGGCCCAGCATTTT.

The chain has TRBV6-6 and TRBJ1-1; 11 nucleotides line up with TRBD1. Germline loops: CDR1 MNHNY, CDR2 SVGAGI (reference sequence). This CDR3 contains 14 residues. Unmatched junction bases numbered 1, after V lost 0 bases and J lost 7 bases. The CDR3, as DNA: TGTGCCAGCAGTTACTCGGGACAGGGGGATGAAGCTTTCTTT. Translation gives CASSYSGQGDEAFF.

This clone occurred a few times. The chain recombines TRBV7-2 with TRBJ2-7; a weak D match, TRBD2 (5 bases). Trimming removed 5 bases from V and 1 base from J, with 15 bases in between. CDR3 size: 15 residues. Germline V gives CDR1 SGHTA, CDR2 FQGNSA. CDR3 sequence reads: CASSIGGSASYEQYF. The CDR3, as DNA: TGTGCCAGCAGCATAGGAGGTTCGGCATCCTACGAGCAGTACTTC. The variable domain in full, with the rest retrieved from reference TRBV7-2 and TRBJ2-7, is GAGVSQSPSNKVTEKGKDVELRCDPISGHTALYWYRQSLGQGLEFLIYFQGNSAPDKSGLPSDRFSAERTGGSVSTLTIQRTQQEDSAVYLCASSIGGSASYEQYFGPGTRLTVT.

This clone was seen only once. The CDR3 sequence: CASSVSGWNTEAFF. Written as DNA, the CDR3 is TGTGCCAGCAGCGTATCAGGGTGGAACACTGAAGCTTTCTTT. This chain links TRBV9 with TRBJ1-1, with a possible D match to TRBD1 (5 bases). Germline V CDR1 and CDR2: SGDLS, YYNGEE. V lost 1 base and J lost 1, with 8 bases in between. This CDR3 has 14 residues.

CDR3 sequence (DNA): TGTGCCAGCAGACCCGGGACAGGAAGACTAGCGGGACCCTCCGGCGAGCAGTACTTC. Protein sequence: CASRPGTGRLAGPSGEQYF. This chain connects TRBV5-6 to TRBJ2-7; TRBD2 aligns across 11 bases. V was pared by 5 bases and J by 6 bases, with 22 bases of the junction left unmatched. In germline, CDR1 is SGHDT, CDR2 YYEEEE. The CDR3 is 19 amino acids.

Written as DNA, the CDR3 is TGTGCCAGCAGTGAGCTGGGGGCGACCGAGCAGTACTTC. Residues: CASSELGATEQYF. The chain employs TRBV6-1 and TRBJ2-7; maybe TRBD1 (6 bases). The V and J ends lost 3 bases and 6 bases respectively, with 12 bases between them. The CDR3 loop spans 13 amino acids. Germline CDR1 is MNHNS and CDR2 is SASEGT.

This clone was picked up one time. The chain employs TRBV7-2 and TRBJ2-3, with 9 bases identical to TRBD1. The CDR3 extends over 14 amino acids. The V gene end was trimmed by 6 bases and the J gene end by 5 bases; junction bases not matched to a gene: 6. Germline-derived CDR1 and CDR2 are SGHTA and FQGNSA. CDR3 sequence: CASRRQGGGDTQYF. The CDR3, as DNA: TGTGCCAGCAGACGACAGGGGGGGGGAGATACGCAGTATTTT.

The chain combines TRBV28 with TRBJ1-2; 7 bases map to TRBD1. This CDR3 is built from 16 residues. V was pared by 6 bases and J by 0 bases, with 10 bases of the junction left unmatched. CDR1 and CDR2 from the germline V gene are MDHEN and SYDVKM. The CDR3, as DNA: TGTGCCAGCAGATACACAGGGGTTAGAGCTAACTATGGCTACACCTTC. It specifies CASRYTGVRANYGYTF.

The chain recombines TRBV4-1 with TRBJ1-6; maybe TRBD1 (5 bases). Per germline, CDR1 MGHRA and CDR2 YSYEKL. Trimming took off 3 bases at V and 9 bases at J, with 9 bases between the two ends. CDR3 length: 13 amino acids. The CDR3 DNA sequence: TGCGCCAGCAGCCAGGGGGGGGGTTCACCCCTCCACTTT. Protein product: CASSQGGGSPLHF.

The CDR3 is CASMSGWGGYTF. The DNA for the CDR3 is TGTGCCAGCATGTCGGGGTGGGGTGGCTACACCTTC. V gene TRBV6-4 combines with J gene TRBJ1-2, with no clear D. V lost 7 bases and J 7 bases, leaving 13 bases between the germline ends. The CDR3 contains 12 residues. Germline CDR1 reads MRHNA; CDR2 reads SNTAGT.

The CDR3 loop reads CASSVAERGSTDTQYF. The CDR3 DNA is TGTGCCAGCAGCGTAGCGGAGCGGGGTAGCACAGATACGCAGTATTTT. The J gene is TRBJ2-3, the V gene TRBV9; 7 bases map to TRBD2. The CDR3 is 16 residues long. Germline V CDR1 and CDR2: SGDLS, YYNGEE. Germline trimming cut 0 bases from V and 0 bases from J; bases unmatched to any gene: 4.

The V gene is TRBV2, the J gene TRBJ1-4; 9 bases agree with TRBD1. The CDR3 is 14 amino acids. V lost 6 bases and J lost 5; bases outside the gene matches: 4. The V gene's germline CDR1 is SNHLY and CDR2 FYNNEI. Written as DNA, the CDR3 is TGTGCCAGCAGGGCCGGGACAGGGAATGAAAAACTGTTTTTT. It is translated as CASRAGTGNEKLFF.

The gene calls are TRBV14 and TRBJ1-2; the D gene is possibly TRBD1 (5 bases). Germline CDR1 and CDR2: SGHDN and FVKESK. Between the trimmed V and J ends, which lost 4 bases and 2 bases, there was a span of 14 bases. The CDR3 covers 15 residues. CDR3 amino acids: CASSPDARANYGYTF. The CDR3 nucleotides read TGTGCCAGCAGCCCAGATGCCAGGGCAAACTATGGCTACACCTTC.

Here the CDR3 reads CASSIWAGGAKNIQYF. The CDR3 region has the DNA TGTGCCAGTAGTATTTGGGCAGGGGGGGCCAAAAACATTCAGTACTTC. The chain couples TRBV19 to TRBJ2-4; maybe TRBD1 (7 bases). V was shortened by 3 bases and J by 1 base, with 13 bases between the two germline ends. The germline gives CDR1 LNHDA, CDR2 SQIVND (reference sequence). The CDR3 is 16 residues long. The full variable domain, completed using reference TRBV19 and TRBJ2-4, is DGGITQSPKYLFRKEGQNVTLSCEQNLNHDAMYWYRQDPGQGLRLIYYSQIVNDFQKGDIAEGYSVSREKKESFPLTVTSAQKNPTAFYLCASSIWAGGAKNIQYFGAGTRLSVL.

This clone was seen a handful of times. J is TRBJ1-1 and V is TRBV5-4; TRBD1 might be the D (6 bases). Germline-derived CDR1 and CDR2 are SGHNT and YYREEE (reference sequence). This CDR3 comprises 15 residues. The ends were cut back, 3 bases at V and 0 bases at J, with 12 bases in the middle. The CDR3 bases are TGTGCCAGCAGCTCCACAGGGAAAATGAACACTGAAGCTTTCTTT. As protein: CASSSTGKMNTEAFF.

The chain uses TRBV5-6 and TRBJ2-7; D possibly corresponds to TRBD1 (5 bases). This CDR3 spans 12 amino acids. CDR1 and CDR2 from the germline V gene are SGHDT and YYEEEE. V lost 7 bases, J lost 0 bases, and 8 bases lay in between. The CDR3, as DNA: TGTGCCAGCGGCGACAGCTCCTACGAGCAGTACTTC. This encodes CASGDSSYEQYF.

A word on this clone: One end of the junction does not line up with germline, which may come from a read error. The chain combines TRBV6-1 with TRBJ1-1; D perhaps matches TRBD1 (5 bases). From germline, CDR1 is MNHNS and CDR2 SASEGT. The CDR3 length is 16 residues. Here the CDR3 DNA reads TGTGCCAGCAGGGAAGGACATGGCCTCCCGAACACTGAAGCTTTCTTT. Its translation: CASREGHGLPNTEAFF.

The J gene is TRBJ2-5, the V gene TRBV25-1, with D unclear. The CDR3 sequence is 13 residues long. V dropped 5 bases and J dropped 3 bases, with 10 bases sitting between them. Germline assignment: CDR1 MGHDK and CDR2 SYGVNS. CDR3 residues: CASSKQNEETQYF. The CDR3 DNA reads TGTGCCAGCAGTAAACAGAATGAAGAGACCCAGTACTTC.

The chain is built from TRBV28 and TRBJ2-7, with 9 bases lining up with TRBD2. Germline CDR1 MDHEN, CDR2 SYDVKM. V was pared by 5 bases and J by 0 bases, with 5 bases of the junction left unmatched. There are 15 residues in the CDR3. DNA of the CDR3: TGTGCCAGCAGTCCGCTAGCGGGACGCTCCTACGAGCAGTACTTC. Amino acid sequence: CASSPLAGRSYEQYF.

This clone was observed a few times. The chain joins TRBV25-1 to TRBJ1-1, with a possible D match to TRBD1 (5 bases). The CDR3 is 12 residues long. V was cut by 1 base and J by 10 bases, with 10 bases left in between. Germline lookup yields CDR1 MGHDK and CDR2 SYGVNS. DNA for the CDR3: TGTGCCAGCAGTGAATGGGGGGATGGAGCTTTCTTT. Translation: CASSEWGDGAFF.

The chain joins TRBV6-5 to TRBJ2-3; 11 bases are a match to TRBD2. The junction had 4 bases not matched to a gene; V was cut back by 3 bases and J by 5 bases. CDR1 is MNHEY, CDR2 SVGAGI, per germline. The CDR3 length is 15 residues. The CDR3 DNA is TGTGCCAGCAGTTATAGCGGGGGGGCAGGAGATACGCAGTATTTT. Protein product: CASSYSGGAGDTQYF.

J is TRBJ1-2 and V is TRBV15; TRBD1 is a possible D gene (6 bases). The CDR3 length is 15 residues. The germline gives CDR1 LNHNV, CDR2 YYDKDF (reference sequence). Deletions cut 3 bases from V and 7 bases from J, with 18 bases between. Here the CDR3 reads CATSRDRLGARGYTF. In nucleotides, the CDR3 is TGTGCCACCAGCAGGGATAGACTGGGGGCGCGTGGCTACACCTTC.

CDR3 nucleotides: TGTGCCAGCAGCTTAAGAAAGATCGGGACACCTAACACTGAAGCTTTCTTT. Translation: CASSLRKIGTPNTEAFF. The J gene is TRBJ1-1, the V gene TRBV7-9, with D possibly being TRBD1 (6 bases). Germline CDR1 SEHNR, CDR2 FQNEAQ (reference sequence). V lost 2 bases and J lost 2, with 18 bases in between. This CDR3 comprises 17 residues.

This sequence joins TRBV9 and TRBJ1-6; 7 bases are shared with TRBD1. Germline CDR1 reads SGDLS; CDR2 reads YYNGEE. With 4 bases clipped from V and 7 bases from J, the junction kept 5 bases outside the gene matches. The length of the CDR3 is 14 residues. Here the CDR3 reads CASSLGQFNSPLHF. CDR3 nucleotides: TGTGCCAGCAGCTTGGGACAGTTCAATTCACCCCTCCACTTT.

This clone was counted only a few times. CDR3 amino acids: CASSSRVSYEQYF. Written as DNA, the CDR3 is TGTGCCAGCAGTTCCAGGGTCTCCTACGAGCAGTACTTC. V usage is TRBV28 and J usage is TRBJ2-7; D possibly corresponds to TRBD1 (5 bases). The CDR3 is 13 residues long. Germline V gene sequence: CDR1 MDHEN, CDR2 SYDVKM. V lost 4 bases to trimming and J lost 0 bases, with 7 bases between them.

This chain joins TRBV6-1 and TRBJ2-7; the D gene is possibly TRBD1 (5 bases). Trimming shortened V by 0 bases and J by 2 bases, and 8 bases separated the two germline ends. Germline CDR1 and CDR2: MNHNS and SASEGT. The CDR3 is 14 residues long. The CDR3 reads CASSEADMTYEQYF. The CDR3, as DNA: TGTGCCAGCAGTGAAGCGGACATGACCTACGAGCAGTACTTC.

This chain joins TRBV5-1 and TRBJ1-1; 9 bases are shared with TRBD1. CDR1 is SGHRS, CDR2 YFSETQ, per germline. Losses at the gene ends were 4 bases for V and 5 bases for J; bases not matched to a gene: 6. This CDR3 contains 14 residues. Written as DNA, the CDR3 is TGCGCCAGCAGCATACAGGGGGCGCGGACTGAAGCTTTCTTT. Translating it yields CASSIQGARTEAFF.